This record covers a single TCR beta chain. Original handling: Counts of nucleated cells, estimated from reference gene primer amplification, were obtained. The method was immunoSEQ multiplex PCR; TCRdb's version includes in-frame clones alone and lacks a portion of them. The DNA was the basis for D and trimming; V, J and clone size are from that table. Altogether some 96,000 clones are present, about 77% being singletons, with the ten largest covering around a third. This specimen belongs to a study of blood T cell repertoires in COVID-19. The overall study: Acute and convalescent COVID-19 samples came from the United States, Italy and Spain. T cells, B-cell-depleted T cells, or PBMCs supplied cDNA or gDNA.

V was shortened by 2 bases and J by 2 bases, with 7 bases between the two germline ends. The CDR3 has 15 residues. CDR1 and CDR2 from the germline V gene are SGHAT and FQNNGV. The rearrangement joins TRBV11-2 to TRBJ2-6, with a tentative D call TRBD1 (5 bases). This TCR was recovered from a man between 70 and 80 years old with active or convalescent COVID-19. Sequences were obtained from peripheral blood. The CDR3 loop reads CASSLTRAGANVLTF. The CDR3 nucleotides are TGTGCCAGCAGCTTAACCAGGGCTGGGGCCAACGTCCTGACTTTC.